These 17 T cell receptor beta chains originate from one sample sequenced in a study of T-cell reconstitution after alpha-beta-depleted transplantation in children. Unique molecular identifiers were built into the TCRbeta library. TCRdb processed the PCR reads anew with MiXCR; each CDR3 protein has one entry. The data contain some 590,000 distinct CDR3 sequences, more than 9% of them singletons. The specimen comprised PBMCs from the stem cell graft donor, sampled from the stem cell graft. These receptors all come from a human donor who donated a stem cell graft to a child with acute myeloid leukemia.

Of note for this clonotype: One junction end does not reproduce the germline sequence, and a read error may be involved. The chain uses TRBV18 and TRBJ2-2; D gene ambiguous. The CDR3 spans 12 residues. Germline V gene sequence: CDR1 KGHSH, CDR2 LQKENI. The CDR3 DNA follows: TGTGCCTGCTCACCTGAGTCCGGGGAGCTGTTTTTT. It encodes CACSPESGELFF. The whole variable domain, remainder taken from reference TRBV18 and TRBJ2-2, is NAGVMQNPRHLVRRRGQEARLRCSPMKGHSHVYWYRQLPEEGLKFMVYLQKENIIDESGMPKERFSAEFPKEGPSILRIQQVVRGDSAAYFCACSPESGELFFGEGSRLTVL.

This clonotype was counted a few times. V usage is TRBV11-2 and J usage is TRBJ2-7; TRBD2 aligns across 8 bases. The CDR3 covers 18 residues. CDR1 and CDR2 from the germline V gene are SGHAT and FQNNGV. J lost 4 bases, V lost 5 bases, and 19 bases had no gene match. CDR3 residues: CASSPDVLTGGPVYEQYF. For the CDR3, the DNA is TGTGCCAGCAGCCCAGACGTCCTAACGGGAGGGCCTGTATACGAGCAGTACTTC. The variable domain in full, completed from reference TRBV11-2 and TRBJ2-7, reads EAGVAQSPRYKIIEKRQSVAFWCNPISGHATLYWYQQILGQGPKLLIQFQNNGVVDDSQLPKDRFSAERLKGVDSTLKIQPAKLEDSAVYLCASSPDVLTGGPVYEQYFGPGTRLTVT.

This clonotype has more than one count but fewer than ten. The DNA for the CDR3 is TGTGCCTGGAGACAGGACCCTAACTATGGCTACACCTTC. Translation: CAWRQDPNYGYTF. The rearrangement uses TRBV30 and TRBJ1-2, with D possibly being TRBD1 (5 bases). The CDR3 has 13 amino acids. Trimming took off 3 bases at V and 0 bases at J, with 8 bases between the two ends. Germline V lookup: CDR1 GTSNPN, CDR2 SVGIG (reference sequence).

The rearrangement links TRBV9 to TRBJ2-7, with a tentative D call TRBD1 (6 bases). Germline CDR1 and CDR2: SGDLS and YYNGEE. This CDR3 has 14 residues. The V and J ends lost 4 bases and 6 bases respectively, with 17 bases between them. The DNA for the CDR3 is TGTGCCAGCAGCATAGAGGGGGACGAGGGCGAGCAGTACTTC. Encoded protein: CASSIEGDEGEQYF.

This clonotype was counted at least ten times. The chain employs TRBV7-2 and TRBJ2-3, with TRBD2 as a possible D gene (7 bases). The V gene lost 3 bases and the J gene lost 3 bases, with 13 bases spanning the gap. This CDR3 region has 15 residues. Germline V gene data show CDR1 as SGHTA and CDR2 as FQGNSA. CDR3 bases: TGTGCCAGCAGCTTCTACAGGGAGGGAACAGATACGCAGTATTTT. Translating it yields CASSFYREGTDTQYF.

This clonotype was picked up a small number of times. J is TRBJ2-7 and V is TRBV29-1; 10 nucleotides agree with TRBD1. The CDR3 loop spans 17 amino acids. Per germline, CDR1 SQVTM and CDR2 ANQGSEA. The junction had 22 bases not matched to a gene; V was cut back by 7 bases and J by 7 bases. CDR3 in DNA: TGCAGCGGGGCGGTGTGGACAGGGGGTTCTCAACCCGGGGAGCAGTACTTC. This gives the protein CSGAVWTGGSQPGEQYF.

This clonotype was counted many times. The chain combines TRBV5-6 with TRBJ2-7; tentatively, D is TRBD1 (5 bases). Germline loops: CDR1 SGHDT, CDR2 YYEEEE. The V gene lost 5 bases and the J gene lost 2 bases, with 11 bases spanning the gap. The CDR3 runs 13 residues. The CDR3 DNA is TGTGCCAGCAGTTCACAGGTCCCCTACGAGCAGTACTTC. This gives the protein CASSSQVPYEQYF.

This chain links TRBV2 with TRBJ1-1; TRBD1 agrees at 8 bases. The CDR3 runs 13 residues. V dropped 6 bases and J dropped 5; count of bases not matched to a gene: 5. Germline lookup yields CDR1 SNHLY and CDR2 FYNNEI. CDR3 residues: CASRGQGLTEAFF. The CDR3 DNA sequence: TGTGCCAGCAGAGGACAGGGTTTAACTGAAGCTTTCTTT.

This clonotype showed up just a few times. V gene TRBV20-1 combines with J gene TRBJ2-1, with TRBD2 identical over 10 bases. V lost 2 bases and J lost 8; bases outside the gene matches: 15. This CDR3 has 17 amino acids. The germline CDR1 and CDR2 sequences are DFQATT and SNEGSKA (reference sequence). The CDR3 protein is CSARPTGTSVRGDEQFF. The CDR3 DNA reads TGCAGTGCTAGACCCACCGGGACTAGCGTGAGGGGGGATGAGCAGTTCTTC.

This clonotype was counted only a few times. J is TRBJ2-1 and V is TRBV14; D ambiguous. The ends were cut back, 4 bases at V and 2 bases at J, with 12 bases in the middle. The germline CDR1 and CDR2 sequences are SGHDN and FVKESK. This CDR3 region has 15 residues. The CDR3 DNA follows: TGTGCCAGCAGCCGCTACCCCCCACCCTACAATGAGCAGTTCTTC. Translation gives CASSRYPPPYNEQFF.

This clonotype occurred many times. The chain combines TRBV12-5 with TRBJ2-3; D is unresolved. Germline assignment: CDR1 LGHNT and CDR2 FRNRAP. V lost 3 bases, J lost 1 base, and 11 bases lay in between. The length of the CDR3 is 15 residues. The CDR3 DNA reads TGTGCTAGTGGTTTCTCCGCCTCGGGCACAGATACGCAGTATTTT. It yields the protein CASGFSASGTDTQYF.

The rearrangement links TRBV6-5 to TRBJ1-3, with D unclear. The V end was cut by 1 base, the J end by 0 bases, with 7 bases between. This CDR3 spans 15 amino acids. Germline V gene lookup returns CDR1 MNHEY and CDR2 SVGAGI. Here the CDR3 reads CASSYLGNSGNTIYF. In nucleotides, the CDR3 is TGTGCCAGCAGTTACTTGGGGAACTCTGGAAACACCATATATTTT.

Ten or more counts support this clonotype. The chain couples TRBV6-2 or TRBV6-3 to TRBJ2-7, with a possible D match to TRBD2 (5 bases). There are 17 residues in the CDR3. Looked up from germline, CDR1 is MNHEY and CDR2 is SVGEGT. V dropped 6 bases and J dropped 0 bases, with 21 bases sitting between them. This CDR3 reads CASSYMPGVRSSYEQYF. Here the CDR3 DNA reads TGTGCCAGCAGCTACATGCCCGGGGTCAGGAGCTCCTACGAGCAGTACTTC.

This clonotype has just a few counts. The DNA is omitted, as the CDR3 cannot be located on it reliably, and the CDR3 follows TCRdb's listing. The rearrangement joins TRBV12-3 or TRBV12-4 to TRBJ2-5; the table gives TRBD2 as D, unverified against the DNA. Ends included, the CDR3 has 15 residues. This CDR3 is CASSTSLGLAGTQYF.

The rearrangement links TRBV20-1 to TRBJ1-4, with D perhaps matching TRBD1 (5 bases). Germline lookup yields CDR1 DFQATT and CDR2 SNEGSKA (reference sequence). Trimming pared 0 bases from V and 7 bases from J, leaving 12 bases between. The CDR3 has 14 amino acids. CDR3 loop: CSARDPREGEKLFF. The CDR3 nucleotides read TGCAGTGCTAGAGATCCCAGGGAGGGTGAAAAACTGTTTTTT.

The CDR3 here is CASSLAGGLESGYTF. DNA of the CDR3: TGTGCCAGCAGCTTAGCGGGCGGCTTAGAGTCTGGCTACACCTTC. The J gene is TRBJ1-2, the V gene TRBV7-2; D gene uncertain. CDR3 length equals 15 residues. Trimming took off 0 bases at V and 7 bases at J, with 15 bases between the two ends. CDR1 and CDR2 (germline): SGHTA, FQGNSA. The full variable domain, with the rest looked up from reference TRBV7-2 and TRBJ1-2, is GAGVSQSPSNKVTEKGKDVELRCDPISGHTALYWYRQSLGQGLEFLIYFQGNSAPDKSGLPSDRFSAERTGGSVSTLTIQRTQQEDSAVYLCASSLAGGLESGYTFGSGTRLTVV.

The rearrangement joins TRBV11-2 to TRBJ2-3, with 9 bases lining up with TRBD1. Germline CDR1 SGHAT, CDR2 FQNNGV. Trimming took 1 base from V and 4 from J; bases not matched to a gene: 12. The CDR3 runs 18 residues. In DNA form, the CDR3 reads TGTGCCAGCAGCTTAGTCCGCACGGACAGGGGCGCACCAGATACGCAGTATTTT. Translated: CASSLVRTDRGAPDTQYF.